Listed here are 17 T cell receptor beta chains from one sample, sequenced in a study of sequential checkpoint blockade in melanoma. The protocol was immunoSEQ multiplex PCR, while the TCRdb copy is restricted to in-frame clones and leaves out a portion. There are about 2,500 clones in the sample; about 16% occur only once, and around 20% lies in the top ten. The treatment here: randomized to nivolumab then ipilimumab (arm A) or the reverse (arm B). Sequenced material: tumor tissue (inferred from file names), taken from a patient given nivolumab and ipilimumab in sequence. The receptors stem from a human donor with melanoma.

This clone is medium-sized (0.01 to 0.1%) in the sample. V gene TRBV11-3 combines with J gene TRBJ2-7, with 11 bases lining up with TRBD1. V was clipped by 4 bases and J by 4 bases; unmatched bases: 3. The CDR3 is 14 amino acids. Germline values: CDR1 SGHNT, CDR2 YENEEA. CDR3 loop: CASSWGQGVYEQYF. The CDR3, as DNA: TGTGCCAGCAGCTGGGGACAGGGGGTGTACGAGCAGTACTTC.

The rearrangement joins TRBV29-1 to TRBJ2-5; D is possibly TRBD1 (6 bases). This CDR3 is built from 12 residues. V was shortened by 6 bases and J by 1 base, with 9 bases between the two germline ends. Germline values: CDR1 SQVTM, CDR2 ANQGSEA. The CDR3 nucleotides read TGCAGCGTAGGACAGAGCCAAGAGACCCAGTACTTC. It codes for CSVGQSQETQYF.

A remark on this clone: With a far larger clone one base away, a read error is the likely cause. This chain connects TRBV10-2 to TRBJ1-4, with 7 bases matching TRBD1. Germline assignment: CDR1 WSHSY and CDR2 SAAADI. There are 15 residues in the CDR3. V dropped 7 bases and J dropped 8; count of bases not matched to a gene: 13. CDR3 region: CASIHGRRGHEKLFF. The CDR3 nucleotides read TGCGCCAGCATCCACGGTAGGAGGGGGCACGAAAAACTGTTTTTT.

This sequence joins TRBV5-1 and TRBJ1-4; 8 positions match TRBD1. V shed 5 bases, J shed 8 bases, and the junction held 8 bases outside the gene matches. CDR3 size: 14 residues. CDR1 is SGHRS and CDR2 is YFSETQ in the germline V gene. The CDR3 DNA sequence: TGCGCCAGCAGTTTAGGACAGGGTCGGGAAAAACTGTTTTTT. Encoded protein: CASSLGQGREKLFF.

This chain uses TRBV5-1 with TRBJ1-2; 11 nucleotides align to TRBD1. CDR1 is SGHRS and CDR2 is YFSETQ in the germline V gene. V lost 4 bases and J lost 7; bases outside the gene matches: 9. This CDR3 comprises 15 residues. The CDR3 sequence is CASSNSGTGGFGYTF. CDR3 sequence (DNA): TGCGCCAGCAGCAATTCCGGGACAGGGGGTTTTGGCTACACCTTC.

The rearrangement joins TRBV6-8 to TRBJ1-2, with D tentatively TRBD1 (5 bases). The CDR3 is 15 amino acids. The germline V and J ends were trimmed by 1 base and 8 bases, with 17 bases remaining between them. Germline V gene lookup returns CDR1 MNHGY and CDR2 SAAAGT. This CDR3 is CASSYFGTPRLGYTF. CDR3 sequence (DNA): TGTGCCAGCAGTTACTTCGGGACGCCGAGGCTAGGCTACACCTTC.

This clone was seen only once. This chain links TRBV5-1 with TRBJ2-5, with 9 positions matching TRBD1. J gave up 5 bases and V 4 bases, and 9 bases lay outside the gene matches. The CDR3 is 15 amino acids. Germline-derived CDR1 and CDR2 are SGHRS and YFSETQ. The CDR3 nucleotides are TGCGCCAGCAGCCCCTTACAGGGGGCAAAGGAGACCCAGTACTTC. It translates to CASSPLQGAKETQYF.

This clone was recorded at least ten times. This chain connects TRBV11-3 to TRBJ1-5, with 7 nucleotides matching TRBD1. Trimming cost V 4 bases and J 8 bases; bases outside gene matches: 11. The CDR3 loop spans 15 amino acids. Germline CDR1 SGHNT, CDR2 YENEEA. The DNA for the CDR3 is TGTGCCAGCAGCTCGGGGACAGCTATTTTAGAGCCCCAGCATTTT. It encodes CASSSGTAILEPQHF.

The J gene is TRBJ2-1, the V gene TRBV19; D is ambiguous. Germline CDR1 and CDR2: LNHDA and SQIVND (reference sequence). The CDR3 is 13 residues long. Trimming shortened V by 2 bases and J by 5 bases, and 7 bases separated the two germline ends. The CDR3 DNA reads as TGTGCCAGTAGTATATCTTCCGACAATGAGCAGTTCTTC. Residues: CASSISSDNEQFF.

The CDR3 loop reads CASGGQFADTQYF. The CDR3 DNA follows: TGTGCTAGTGGTGGACAGTTTGCAGATACGCAGTATTTT. J is TRBJ2-3 and V is TRBV12-5; D might be TRBD1 (6 bases). Trimming stripped 5 bases from V and 4 bases from J, with 10 bases between. CDR1 LGHNT and CDR2 FRNRAP come from the germline V gene. The CDR3 spans 13 residues.

This clone was found a few times. The chain has TRBV19 and TRBJ2-7; D is uncertain. The CDR3 covers 15 residues. Germline CDR1 reads LNHDA; CDR2 reads SQIVND (reference sequence). Trimming pared 3 bases from V and 2 bases from J, leaving 14 bases between. Here the CDR3 DNA reads TGTGCCAGTAGTATCTGGGTGGTTGCGCCCTACGAGCAGTACTTC. Protein product: CASSIWVVAPYEQYF.

Only a few counts were recorded for this clone. V and J are TRBV6-8 and TRBJ1-1; D possibly corresponds to TRBD1 (5 bases). Trimming left V 7 bases short and J 11 bases short, with 20 bases between. CDR1 MNHGY and CDR2 SAAAGT come from the germline V gene. The CDR3 contains 13 residues. The CDR3 is CASKVWDSALAFF. CDR3 DNA: TGTGCCAGCAAGGTCTGGGACTCCGCTTTGGCTTTCTTT.

The chain combines TRBV9 with TRBJ2-7, with D perhaps being TRBD1 or TRBD2 (6 bases each). Germline loops: CDR1 SGDLS, CDR2 YYNGEE. This CDR3 contains 13 residues. The V gene lost 7 bases and the J gene lost 6 bases, with 17 bases spanning the gap. This chain's CDR3 is CASARGGQGEQYF. The CDR3 bases are TGTGCCAGCGCCCGAGGGGGGCAGGGCGAGCAGTACTTC.

The genes are TRBV5-1 and TRBJ2-2; 7 bases align to TRBD1. This CDR3 has 14 amino acids. CDR1 and CDR2 from the germline V gene are SGHRS and YFSETQ. Unmatched junction bases numbered 3, after V lost 4 bases and J lost 3 bases. CDR3 residues: CASSAGTDTGELFF. The CDR3 coding sequence is TGCGCCAGCAGCGCCGGGACAGACACCGGGGAGCTGTTTTTT.

This clone is deemed medium-sized. The DNA for the CDR3 is TGTGCCAGCAGCCCTGACAGGGGGCGATACAATGAGCAGTTCTTC. It codes for CASSPDRGRYNEQFF. This rearrangement joins TRBV11-3 to TRBJ2-1, with 10 bases aligning to TRBD1. Trimming removed 5 bases from V and 4 bases from J; junction bases left unmatched: 5. The germline CDR1 and CDR2 sequences are SGHNT and YENEEA. CDR3 length: 15 amino acids.

The chain couples TRBV29-1 to TRBJ1-2, with D tentatively TRBD1 (5 bases). Germline V lookup: CDR1 SQVTM, CDR2 ANQGSEA. Trimming removed 5 bases at V and 9 bases at J, with 16 bases between. The CDR3 contains 12 residues. The CDR3 reads CSVLTDSLSYTF. CDR3 DNA sequence: TGCAGCGTTCTTACTGACAGCCTTAGCTACACCTTC.

This clone was seen a handful of times. The chain uses TRBV6-8 and TRBJ1-1; D possibly corresponds to TRBD1 (6 bases). Germline lookup yields CDR1 MNHGY and CDR2 SAAAGT. The CDR3 length is 14 residues. V was shortened by 6 bases and J by 0 bases, with 11 bases between the two germline ends. The CDR3 DNA reads as TGTGCCAGCAGCCGTACAGGGATGAACACTGAAGCTTTCTTT. Encoded protein: CASSRTGMNTEAFF.